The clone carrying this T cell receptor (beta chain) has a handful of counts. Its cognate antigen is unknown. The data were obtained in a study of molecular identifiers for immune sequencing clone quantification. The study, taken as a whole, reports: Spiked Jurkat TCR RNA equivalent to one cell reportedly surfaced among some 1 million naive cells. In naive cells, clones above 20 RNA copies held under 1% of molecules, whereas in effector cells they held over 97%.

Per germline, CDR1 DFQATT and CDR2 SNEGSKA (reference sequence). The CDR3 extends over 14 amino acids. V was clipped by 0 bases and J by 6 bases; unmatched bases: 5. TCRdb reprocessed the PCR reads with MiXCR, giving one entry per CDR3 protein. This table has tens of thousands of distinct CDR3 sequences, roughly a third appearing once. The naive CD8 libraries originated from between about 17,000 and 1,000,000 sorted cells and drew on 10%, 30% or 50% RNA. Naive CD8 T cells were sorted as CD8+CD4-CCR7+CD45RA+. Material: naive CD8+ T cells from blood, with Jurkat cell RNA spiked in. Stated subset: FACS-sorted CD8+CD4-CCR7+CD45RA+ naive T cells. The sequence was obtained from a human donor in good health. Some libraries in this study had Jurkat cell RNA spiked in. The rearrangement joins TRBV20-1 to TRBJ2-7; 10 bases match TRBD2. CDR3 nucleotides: TGCAGTGCTAGAGATCAGACTAGCGGGCTCGAGCAGTACTTC. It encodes CSARDQTSGLEQYF.